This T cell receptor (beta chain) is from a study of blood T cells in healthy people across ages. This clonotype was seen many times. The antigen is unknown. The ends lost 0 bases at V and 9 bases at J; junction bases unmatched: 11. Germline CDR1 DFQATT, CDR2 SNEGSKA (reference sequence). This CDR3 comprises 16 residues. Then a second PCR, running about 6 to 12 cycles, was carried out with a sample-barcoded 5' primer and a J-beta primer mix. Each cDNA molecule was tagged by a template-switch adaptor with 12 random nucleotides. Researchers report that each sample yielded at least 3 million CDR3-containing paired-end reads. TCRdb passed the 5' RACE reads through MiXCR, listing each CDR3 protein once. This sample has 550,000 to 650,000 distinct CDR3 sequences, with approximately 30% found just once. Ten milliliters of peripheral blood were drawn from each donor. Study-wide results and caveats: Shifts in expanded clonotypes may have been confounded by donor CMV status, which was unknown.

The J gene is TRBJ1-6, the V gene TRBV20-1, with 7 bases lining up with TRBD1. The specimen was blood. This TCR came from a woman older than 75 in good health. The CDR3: CSARDAGQAAGSPLHF. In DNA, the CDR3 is TGCAGTGCTAGAGACGCTGGACAGGCTGCAGGTTCACCCCTCCACTTT.